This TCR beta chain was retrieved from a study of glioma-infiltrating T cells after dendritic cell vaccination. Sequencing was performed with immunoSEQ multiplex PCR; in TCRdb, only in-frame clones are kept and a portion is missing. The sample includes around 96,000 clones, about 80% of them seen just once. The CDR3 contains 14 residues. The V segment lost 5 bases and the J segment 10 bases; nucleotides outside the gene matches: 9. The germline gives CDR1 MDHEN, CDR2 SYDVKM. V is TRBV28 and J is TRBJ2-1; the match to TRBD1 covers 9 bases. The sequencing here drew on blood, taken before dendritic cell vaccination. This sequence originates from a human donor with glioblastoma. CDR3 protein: CASSRGTGIGEQFF. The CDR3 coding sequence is TGTGCCAGCAGTCGCGGGACAGGGATAGGAGAGCAGTTCTTC.